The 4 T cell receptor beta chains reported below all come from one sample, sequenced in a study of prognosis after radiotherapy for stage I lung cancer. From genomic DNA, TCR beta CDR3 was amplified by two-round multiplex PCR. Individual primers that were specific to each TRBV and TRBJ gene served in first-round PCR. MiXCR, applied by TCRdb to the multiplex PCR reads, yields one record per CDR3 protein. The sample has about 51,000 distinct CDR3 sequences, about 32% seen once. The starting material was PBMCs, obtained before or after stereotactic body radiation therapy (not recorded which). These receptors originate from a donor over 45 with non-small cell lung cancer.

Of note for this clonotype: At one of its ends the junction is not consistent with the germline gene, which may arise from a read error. CDR3 sequence reads: CSALSSRLDRETNEQFF. The CDR3 DNA follows: TGTAGTGCTCTCTCCTCCCGTTTGGATCGAGAGACGAATGAGCAGTTCTTC. The chain couples TRBV20-1 to TRBJ2-1, with D unresolved. Germline CDR1 DFQATT, CDR2 SNEGSKA (reference sequence). The CDR3 extends over 17 amino acids.

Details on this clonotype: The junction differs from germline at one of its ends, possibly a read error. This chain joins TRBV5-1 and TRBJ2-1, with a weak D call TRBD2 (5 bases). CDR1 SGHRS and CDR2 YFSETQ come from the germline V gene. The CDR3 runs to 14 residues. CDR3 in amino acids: CATTEGPTSNDQFF. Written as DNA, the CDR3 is TGCGCCACCACTGAGGGTCCGACCTCTAATGATCAGTTCTTC.

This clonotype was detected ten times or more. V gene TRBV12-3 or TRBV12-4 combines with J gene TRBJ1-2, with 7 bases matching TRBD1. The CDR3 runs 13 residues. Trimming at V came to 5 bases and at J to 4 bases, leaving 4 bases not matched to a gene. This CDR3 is CASSRQGIYGYTF. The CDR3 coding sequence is TGTGCCAGCAGTCGACAGGGCATCTATGGCTACACCTTC.

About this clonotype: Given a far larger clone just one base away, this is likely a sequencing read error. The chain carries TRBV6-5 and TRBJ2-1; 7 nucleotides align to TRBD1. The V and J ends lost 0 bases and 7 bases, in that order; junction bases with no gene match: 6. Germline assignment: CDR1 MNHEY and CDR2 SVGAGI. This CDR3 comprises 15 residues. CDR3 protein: CASSYSRQGGNEQFF. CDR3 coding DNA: TGTGCCAGCAGTTACTCGAGACAGGGTGGTAATGAGCAGTTCTTC.